This T cell receptor beta chain stems from a study of identifying expanded T cells in peripheral blood. Study findings and constraints: Variance in clone template counts between roughly two-week samples significantly increased with total template count across all healthy donors.

Using immunoSEQ multiplex PCR, the repertoire was profiled, and TCRdb retains in-frame clones only, with some absent. The sample holds 75,000 to 95,000 clones, 80% to 90% seen once. On this clone: Its antigen is unidentified.

Healthy donors had no documented immune events, such as infections, while sampled. The CDR3 is made up of 14 amino acids. The germline V gene encodes CDR1 SEHNR and CDR2 FQNEAQ (reference sequence). Germline trimming cut 5 bases from V and 8 bases from J; bases unmatched to any gene: 8. The sequencing input was blood. The V gene is TRBV7-9, the J gene TRBJ1-1; the match to TRBD1 covers 10 bases. The receptor's source is a person between 18 and 75 years old in good health. CDR3 protein: CASSDSGTGAEAFF. The CDR3 region has the DNA TGTGCCAGCAGCGACTCCGGGACAGGGGCCGAAGCTTTCTTT.